The sample holds many counts of the clone carrying this T cell receptor beta chain. No antigen is known for it. The sample belongs to a study of T cells in Graves' hyperthyroidism and ophthalmopathy. Study details: Peripheral blood was acquired at first diagnosis, ahead of any therapy whatsoever. Study conclusions and caveats: Most expanded thyroid clonotypes above 0.001 recurred in blood.

Using RNA transcripts as the source, TCR beta CDR3 regions were amplified. The HTBI primer set drove a first-round RT-PCR of the TCR CDR3. MiXCR was run by TCRdb on the multiplex PCR reads, yielding one entry per CDR3 protein. The table shows 300,000 to 500,000 distinct CDR3 sequences, with about 14% occurring only once. Trimming shortened V by 4 bases and J by 3 bases, and 12 bases separated the two germline ends. Germline lookup yields CDR1 LGHDT and CDR2 YNNKEL (reference sequence). The CDR3 is 14 amino acids. This sequence originates from a man aged 45-65 years with Graves' ophthalmopathy. Sequenced input: blood. The rearrangement uses TRBV3-1 and TRBJ2-5; D may be TRBD2 (6 bases). The CDR3 protein is CASSLGTYKETQYF. The CDR3 region has the DNA TGTGCCAGCAGCCTAGGGACTTACAAAGAGACCCAGTACTTC.